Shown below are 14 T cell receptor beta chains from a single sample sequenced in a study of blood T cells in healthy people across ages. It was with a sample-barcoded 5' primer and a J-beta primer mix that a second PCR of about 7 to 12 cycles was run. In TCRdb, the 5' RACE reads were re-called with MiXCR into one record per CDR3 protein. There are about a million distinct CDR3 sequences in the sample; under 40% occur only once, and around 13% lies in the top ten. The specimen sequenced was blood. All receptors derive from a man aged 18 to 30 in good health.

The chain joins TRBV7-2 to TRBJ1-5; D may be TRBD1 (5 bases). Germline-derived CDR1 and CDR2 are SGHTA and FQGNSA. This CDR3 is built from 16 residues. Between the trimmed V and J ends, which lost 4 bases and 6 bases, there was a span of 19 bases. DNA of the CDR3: TGTGCCAGCAGCTCCCCGGGGGAAAGGTACGGTCAGCCCCAGCATTTT. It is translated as CASSSPGERYGQPQHF.

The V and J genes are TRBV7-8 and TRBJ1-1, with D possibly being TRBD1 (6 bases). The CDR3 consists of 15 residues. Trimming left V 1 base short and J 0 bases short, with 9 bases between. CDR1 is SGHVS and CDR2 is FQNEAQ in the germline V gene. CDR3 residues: CASSLVAGVNTEAFF. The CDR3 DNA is TGTGCCAGCAGCTTAGTGGCAGGGGTGAACACTGAAGCTTTCTTT.

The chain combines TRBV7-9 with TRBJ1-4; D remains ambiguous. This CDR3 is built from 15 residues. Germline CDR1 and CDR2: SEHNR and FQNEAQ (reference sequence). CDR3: CAGRPSLGGNEKLFF. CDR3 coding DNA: TGTGCTGGGCGTCCTTCCCTGGGAGGTAATGAAAAACTGTTTTTT.

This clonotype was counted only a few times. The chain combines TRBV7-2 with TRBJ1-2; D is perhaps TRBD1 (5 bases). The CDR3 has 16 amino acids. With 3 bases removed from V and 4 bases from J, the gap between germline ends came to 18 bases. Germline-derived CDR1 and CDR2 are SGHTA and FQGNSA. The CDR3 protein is CASSFGTVPGSYGYTF. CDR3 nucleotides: TGTGCCAGCAGCTTCGGGACGGTTCCGGGGAGCTATGGCTACACCTTC.

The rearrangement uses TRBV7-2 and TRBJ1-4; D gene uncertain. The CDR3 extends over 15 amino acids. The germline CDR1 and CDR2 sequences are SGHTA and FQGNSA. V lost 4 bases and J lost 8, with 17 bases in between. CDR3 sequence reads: CASSSPGLTPEKLFF. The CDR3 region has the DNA TGTGCCAGCAGCTCCCCTGGATTGACTCCAGAAAAACTGTTTTTT. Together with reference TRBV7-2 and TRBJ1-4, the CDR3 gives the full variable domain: GAGVSQSPSNKVTEKGKDVELRCDPISGHTALYWYRQSLGQGLEFLIYFQGNSAPDKSGLPSDRFSAERTGGSVSTLTIQRTQQEDSAVYLCASSSPGLTPEKLFFGSGTQLSVL.

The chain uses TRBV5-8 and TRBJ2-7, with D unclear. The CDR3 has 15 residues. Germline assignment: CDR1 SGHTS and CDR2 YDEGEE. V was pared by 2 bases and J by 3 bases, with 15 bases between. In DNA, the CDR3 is TGTGCCAGCAGCTTAGATGCGGCAGGAAACTACGAGCAGTACTTC. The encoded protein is CASSLDAAGNYEQYF.

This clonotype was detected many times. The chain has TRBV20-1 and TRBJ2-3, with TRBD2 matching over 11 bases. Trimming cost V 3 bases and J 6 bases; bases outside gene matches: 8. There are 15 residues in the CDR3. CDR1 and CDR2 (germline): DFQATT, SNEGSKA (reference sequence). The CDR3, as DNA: TGCAGTGCTAGTTCGACTAGCGGGGCGACGGATACGCAGTATTTT. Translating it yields CSASSTSGATDTQYF.

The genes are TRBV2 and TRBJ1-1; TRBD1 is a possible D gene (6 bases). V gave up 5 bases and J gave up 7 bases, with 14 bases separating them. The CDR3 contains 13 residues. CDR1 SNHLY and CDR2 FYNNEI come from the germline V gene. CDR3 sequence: CASSTQGGIEAFF. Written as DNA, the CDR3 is TGTGCCAGCAGTACCCAAGGGGGGATTGAAGCTTTCTTT.

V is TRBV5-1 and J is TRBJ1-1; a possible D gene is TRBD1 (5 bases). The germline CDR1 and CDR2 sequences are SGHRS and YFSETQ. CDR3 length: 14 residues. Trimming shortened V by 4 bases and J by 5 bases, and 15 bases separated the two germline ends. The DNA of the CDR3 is TGCGCCAGCAGCGTGGATGAGGGGCGTACTGAAGCTTTCTTT. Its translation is CASSVDEGRTEAFF.

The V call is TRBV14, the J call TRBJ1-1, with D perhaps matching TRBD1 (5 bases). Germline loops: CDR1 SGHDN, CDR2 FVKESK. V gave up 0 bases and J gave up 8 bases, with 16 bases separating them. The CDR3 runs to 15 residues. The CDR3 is CASSQDLERGAEAFF. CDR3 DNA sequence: TGTGCCAGCAGCCAAGATCTTGAAAGGGGCGCCGAAGCTTTCTTT.

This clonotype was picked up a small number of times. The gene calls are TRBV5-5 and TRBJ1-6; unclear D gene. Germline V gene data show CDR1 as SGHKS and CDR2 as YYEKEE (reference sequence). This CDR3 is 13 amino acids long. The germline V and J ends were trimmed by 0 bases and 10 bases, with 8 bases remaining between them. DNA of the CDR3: TGTGCCAGCAGCTTGGGAATCGACTCACCCCTCCACTTT. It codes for CASSLGIDSPLHF.

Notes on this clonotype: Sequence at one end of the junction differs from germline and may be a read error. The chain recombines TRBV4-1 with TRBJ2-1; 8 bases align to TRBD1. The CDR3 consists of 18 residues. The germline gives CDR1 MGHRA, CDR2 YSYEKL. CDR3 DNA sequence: TGCGCCAGCAGCCAAGATCCGAACTGGACAGGGACTGGAGGTGAGCAGTTCTTT. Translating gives CASSQDPNWTGTGGEQFF.

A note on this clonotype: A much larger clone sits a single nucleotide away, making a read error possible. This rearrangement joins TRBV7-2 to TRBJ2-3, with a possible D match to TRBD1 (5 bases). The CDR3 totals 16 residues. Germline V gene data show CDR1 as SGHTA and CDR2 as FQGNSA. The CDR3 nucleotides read TGTGCCGGCAGCTTCGGTAGTAGCAGGGTCGCAGATACGCAGTATTTT. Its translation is CAGSFGSSRVADTQYF.

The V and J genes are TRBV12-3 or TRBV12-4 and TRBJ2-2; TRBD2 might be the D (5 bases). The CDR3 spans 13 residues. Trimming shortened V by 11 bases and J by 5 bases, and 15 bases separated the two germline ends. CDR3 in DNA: TGTGCCGGTCGGGGTAGAGGAACCGGGGAGCTGTTTTTT. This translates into CAGRGRGTGELFF.